The subject of this entry is one T cell receptor beta chain. Antigen: not known. The junction does not match germline at one end; this may be a read error. TCRdb reprocessed the multiplex PCR reads via MiXCR and lists one record per CDR3 protein. Of approximately 250,000 distinct CDR3 sequences detected, nearly 35% appear once; the ten largest clones hold roughly 3.5%. The lymph nodes were axillary draining lymph nodes from breast cancer patients. The data were obtained in a study of breast tumors, draining lymph nodes, adjacent tissues. Overall study findings and caveats: Data only fit, rather than demonstrated, lymph node origin of most tumor T cells. Luminal-like breast cancer showed significantly higher tumor–nontumor repertoire similarity than basal-like.

This CDR3 is built from 13 residues. Sequenced sample: axillary lymph node tissue. The chain employs TRBV12-3 or TRBV12-4 and TRBJ1-4; no clear D gene. The receptor was derived from a female donor with breast cancer. Some clones in this sample may be carry-over from other donors' samples. Written as DNA, the CDR3 is TGTGCCAGCAGTTTAAGTCGAGTAGACCGAGCGATTTTT. Residues: CASSLSRVDRAIF.